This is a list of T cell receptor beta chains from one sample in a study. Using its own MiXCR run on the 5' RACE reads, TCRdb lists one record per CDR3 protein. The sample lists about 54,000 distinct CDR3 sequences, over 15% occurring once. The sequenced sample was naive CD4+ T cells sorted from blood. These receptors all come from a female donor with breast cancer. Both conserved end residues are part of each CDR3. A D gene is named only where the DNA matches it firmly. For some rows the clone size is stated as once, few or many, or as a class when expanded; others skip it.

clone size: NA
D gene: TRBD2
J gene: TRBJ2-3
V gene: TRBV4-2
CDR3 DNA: TGTGCCAGCAGCCTCACCTCGAGCGGGGGGGCCCCAGATACGCAGTATTTT
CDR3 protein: CASSLTSSGGAPDTQYF

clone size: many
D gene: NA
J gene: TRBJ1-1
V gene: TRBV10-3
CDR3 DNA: TGTGCCGCGGGAGGACAGATGAACACTGAAGCTTTCTTT
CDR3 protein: CAAGGQMNTEAFF

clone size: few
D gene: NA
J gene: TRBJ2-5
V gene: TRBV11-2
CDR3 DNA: TGTGCCAGCAGCCAGACCCAAGAGACCCAGTACTTC
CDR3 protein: CASSQTQETQYF

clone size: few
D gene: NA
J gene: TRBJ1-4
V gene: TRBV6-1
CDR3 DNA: TGTGCCAGCAGCTTAACAGATCTAATGGGGGAAAAACTGTTTTTT
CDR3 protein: CASSLTDLMGEKLFF

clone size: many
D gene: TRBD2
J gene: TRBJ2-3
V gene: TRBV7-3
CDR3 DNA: TGTGCCAGCAGCTTCGGGCTAGCGGGACGCACAGATACGCAGTATTTT
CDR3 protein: CASSFGLAGRTDTQYF

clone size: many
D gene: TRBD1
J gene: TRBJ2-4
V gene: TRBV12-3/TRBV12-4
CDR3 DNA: TGTGCCAGCAGTTCGACAGGGGCCAAAAACATTCAGTACTTC
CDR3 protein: CASSSTGAKNIQYF

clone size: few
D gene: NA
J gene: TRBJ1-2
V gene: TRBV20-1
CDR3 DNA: TGCTGTGCTAGGAGGGGTGGAGGCCCTATCGGGGGCTACACCTTC
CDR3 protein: CCARRGGGPIGGYTF

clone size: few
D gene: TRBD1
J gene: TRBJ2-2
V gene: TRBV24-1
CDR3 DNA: TGTGCCACCAGTGATTACAGGGGTGCCGGGGAGCTGTTTTTT
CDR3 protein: CATSDYRGAGELFF

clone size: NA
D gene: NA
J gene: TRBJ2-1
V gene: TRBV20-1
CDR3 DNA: TGCAGTGCTAGCATCCAGAGGGCCTACAATGAGCAGTTCTTC
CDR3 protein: CSASIQRAYNEQFF

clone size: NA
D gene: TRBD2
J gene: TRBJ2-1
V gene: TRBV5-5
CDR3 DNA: TGTGCCAGCAGATTGAGCGGGGCAAGCTCCTACAATGAGCAGTTCTTC
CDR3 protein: CASRLSGASSYNEQFF

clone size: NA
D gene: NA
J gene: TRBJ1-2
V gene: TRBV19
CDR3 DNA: TGTGCCAGTAGTATCCCCGCCTCTGGCTACTCCTTC
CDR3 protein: CASSIPASGYSF

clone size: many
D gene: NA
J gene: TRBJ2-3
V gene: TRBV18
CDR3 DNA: TGTGCCAGCTCACCGGGTCAAGAGGATACGCAGTATTTT
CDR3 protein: CASSPGQEDTQYF

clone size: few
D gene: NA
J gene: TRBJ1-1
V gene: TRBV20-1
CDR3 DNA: TGCACCTCTCCGACAGGACCGATTCCTTCCTTT
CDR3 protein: CTSPTGPIPSF

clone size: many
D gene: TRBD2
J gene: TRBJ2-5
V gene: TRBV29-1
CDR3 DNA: TGCAGCGTCCCCGGGACTAGCGGATCGGGGGAGACCCAGTACTTC
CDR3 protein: CSVPGTSGSGETQYF

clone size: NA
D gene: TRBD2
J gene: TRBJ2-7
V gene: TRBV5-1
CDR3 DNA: TGCGCCAGCACCTTGACTAGCGGGAGTCTCTACGAGCAGTACTTC
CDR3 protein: CASTLTSGSLYEQYF

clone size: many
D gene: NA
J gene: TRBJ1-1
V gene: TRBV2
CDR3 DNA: TGTGCCAGCAGTGAACTGGAGAACACTGAAGCTTTCTTT
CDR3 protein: CASSELENTEAFF

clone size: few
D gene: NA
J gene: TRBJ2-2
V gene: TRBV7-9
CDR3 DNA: TGTGCCAGCAGCTTAGACAAGAAGACAGGGGAGCTGTTTTTT
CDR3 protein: CASSLDKKTGELFF

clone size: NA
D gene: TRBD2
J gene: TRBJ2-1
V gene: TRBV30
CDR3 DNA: TGTGCCTGGAATGGCGGGAGGGCCGGGAATGAGCAGTTCTTC
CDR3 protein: CAWNGGRAGNEQFF

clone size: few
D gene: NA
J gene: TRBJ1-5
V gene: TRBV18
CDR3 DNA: TGTGCCAGCTCACCTACGGGGGACGTCTCTCAGCCCCAGCATTTT
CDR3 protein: CASSPTGDVSQPQHF

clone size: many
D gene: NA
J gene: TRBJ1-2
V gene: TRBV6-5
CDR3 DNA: TGTGCCAGCAGTTACTCGGGATTCTCTAACTATGGCTACACCTTC
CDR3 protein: CASSYSGFSNYGYTF

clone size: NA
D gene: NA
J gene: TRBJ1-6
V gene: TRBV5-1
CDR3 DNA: TGCGCCAGCAGCTTGGGGGGAAATTCACCCCTCCACTTT
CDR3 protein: CASSLGGNSPLHF

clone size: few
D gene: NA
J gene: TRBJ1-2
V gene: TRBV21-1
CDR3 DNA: TGTGCCAGCAGCAAAAGACAGGGGGCACGCGGCTACACCTTC
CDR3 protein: CASSKRQGARGYTF

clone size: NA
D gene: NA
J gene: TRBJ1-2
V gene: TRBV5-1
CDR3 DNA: TGCGCCAGCAGCTTGAACGGGGACAAAGGCTACACCTTC
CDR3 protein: CASSLNGDKGYTF

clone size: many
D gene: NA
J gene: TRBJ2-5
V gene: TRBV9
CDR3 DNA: TGTGCCAGCAGCGTTAGGCTTGAAGAGACCCAGTACTTC
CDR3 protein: CASSVRLEETQYF

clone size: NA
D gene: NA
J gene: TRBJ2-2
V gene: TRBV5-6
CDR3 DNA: TGTGCCAGCAGCTTGGCCGTATCAGGGGAGCTGTTTTTT
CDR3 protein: CASSLAVSGELFF

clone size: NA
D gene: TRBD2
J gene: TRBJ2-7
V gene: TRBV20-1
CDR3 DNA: TGCAGTGCTTCGGCCGGGGCTAGCGGATACGAGCAGTACTTC
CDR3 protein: CSASAGASGYEQYF

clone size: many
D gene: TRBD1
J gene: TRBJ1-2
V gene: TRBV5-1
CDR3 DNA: TGCGCCAGCATGGGACAGGGTGGATTTAACTATGGCTACACCTTC
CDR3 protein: CASMGQGGFNYGYTF

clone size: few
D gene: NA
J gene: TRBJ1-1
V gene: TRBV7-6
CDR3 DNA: TGTGCCAGCAGCGTGGACAGAAACACTGAAGCTTTCTTT
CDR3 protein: CASSVDRNTEAFF

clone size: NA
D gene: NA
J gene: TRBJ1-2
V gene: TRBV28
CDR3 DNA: TGTGCCAGCAGTTTATACAGGCGCCCCTATGGCTACACCTTC
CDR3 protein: CASSLYRRPYGYTF

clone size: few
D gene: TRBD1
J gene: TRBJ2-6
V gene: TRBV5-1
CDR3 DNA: TGCGCCAGCAGCTCCATCACAGGGGCCGGGGCCAACGTCCTGACTTTC
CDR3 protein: CASSSITGAGANVLTF

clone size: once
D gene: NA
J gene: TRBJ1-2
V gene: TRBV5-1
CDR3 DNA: TGCGCCAGCGGCCAGGACTATGGCTACACCTTC
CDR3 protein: CASGQDYGYTF

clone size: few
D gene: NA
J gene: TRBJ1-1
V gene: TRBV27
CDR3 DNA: TGTGCCAGCAGTTCCCGATCATTGGGCTTAATCAGCACTGAAGCTTTCTTT
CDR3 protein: CASSSRSLGLISTEAFF

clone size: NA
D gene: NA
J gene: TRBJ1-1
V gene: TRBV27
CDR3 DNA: TGTGCCAGCGGATACAGGGTGAACACTGAAGCTTTCTTT
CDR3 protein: CASGYRVNTEAFF

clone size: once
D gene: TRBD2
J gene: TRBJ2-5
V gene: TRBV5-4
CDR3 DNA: TGTGCCAGCAGCGCGGGCACCGGACTAGCGGAAGAGACCCAGTACTTC
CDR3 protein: CASSAGTGLAEETQYF

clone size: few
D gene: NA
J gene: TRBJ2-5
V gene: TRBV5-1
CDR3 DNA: TGCGCCAGCAGCCCCTGGGCCCGTCAAGAGACCCAGTACTTC
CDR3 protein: CASSPWARQETQYF